This is a list of T cell receptor beta chains from one sample in a study of CD8 T cells in Susac syndrome. TCRdb re-derived calls from the immunoSEQ multiplex PCR reads in MiXCR, one entry per CDR3 protein. This table holds fewer than 250,000 distinct CDR3 sequences, approximately 90% found once. Material: CD8+ T cells from PBMCs. The receptor set was obtained from a human donor with multiple sclerosis. CDR3s include the opening cysteine and the closing phenylalanine or tryptophan. Each record gives: J gene, D gene, V gene, clone size, CDR3 protein, CDR3 DNA. A D gene is named only where the DNA matches it firmly. Not every row has a clone size; where given, it reads once, few, many or a size class.

j_gene: TRBJ1-1
d_gene: -
v_gene: TRBV12-3/TRBV12-4
abundance: -
CDR3aa: CASSFFRDGPEMNTEAFF
CDR3nt: TGTGCCAGCAGTTTTTTTCGGGATGGTCCGGAAATGAACACTGAAGCTTTCTTT

j_gene: TRBJ2-1
d_gene: -
v_gene: TRBV24-1
abundance: -
CDR3aa: CATSTLYNEQFF
CDR3nt: TGTGCCACCAGTACTCTTTACAATGAGCAGTTCTTC

j_gene: TRBJ1-3
d_gene: -
v_gene: TRBV12-3/TRBV12-4
abundance: -
CDR3aa: CASGSSRAARTGNTIYF
CDR3nt: TGTGCCAGCGGTTCCTCCCGGGCCGCCCGTACTGGAAACACCATATATTTT

j_gene: TRBJ1-2
d_gene: -
v_gene: TRBV7-3
abundance: once
CDR3aa: CASSLTGGTNYGYTF
CDR3nt: TGTGCCAGCAGCTTAACGGGCGGAACTAACTATGGCTACACCTTC

j_gene: TRBJ2-1
d_gene: TRBD2
v_gene: TRBV7-9
abundance: -
CDR3aa: CASSLVAGGPREQFF
CDR3nt: TGTGCCAGCAGCTTAGTAGCGGGGGGGCCACGTGAGCAGTTCTTC

j_gene: TRBJ2-5
d_gene: -
v_gene: TRBV9
abundance: -
CDR3aa: CASSVAGWETQYF
CDR3nt: TGTGCCAGCAGCGTAGCAGGGTGGGAGACCCAGTACTTC

j_gene: TRBJ1-1
d_gene: -
v_gene: TRBV7-9
abundance: once
CDR3aa: CASSGGTYEAFF
CDR3nt: TGTGCCAGCAGCGGAGGGACCTACGAAGCTTTCTTT

j_gene: TRBJ2-5
d_gene: -
v_gene: TRBV19
abundance: few
CDR3aa: CASSIGLQETQYF
CDR3nt: TGTGCCAGTAGTATCGGCCTCCAAGAGACCCAGTACTTC

j_gene: TRBJ1-2
d_gene: TRBD1
v_gene: TRBV12-5
abundance: -
CDR3aa: CASALGGTGDLYGYTF
CDR3nt: TGTGCTAGTGCCCTGGGAGGGACAGGGGACCTTTATGGCTACACCTTC

j_gene: TRBJ2-5
d_gene: TRBD2
v_gene: TRBV15
abundance: -
CDR3aa: CATSRGSSGVQETQYF
CDR3nt: TGTGCCACCAGCAGGGGCTCTAGCGGGGTACAAGAGACCCAGTACTTC

j_gene: TRBJ1-2
d_gene: -
v_gene: TRBV3-1
abundance: -
CDR3aa: CASSQGNRGPLYGYTF
CDR3nt: TGTGCCAGCAGCCAAGGAAACCGGGGGCCGCTCTATGGCTACACCTTC

j_gene: TRBJ2-6
d_gene: -
v_gene: TRBV13
abundance: -
CDR3aa: CASSSVASGANVLTF
CDR3nt: TGTGCCAGCAGCTCCGTCGCCTCTGGGGCCAACGTCCTGACTTTC

j_gene: TRBJ1-2
d_gene: TRBD1
v_gene: TRBV12-3/TRBV12-4
abundance: -
CDR3aa: CASSRTGGTPNYGYTF
CDR3nt: TGTGCCAGCAGTCGGACAGGGGGCACACCTAACTATGGCTACACCTTC

j_gene: TRBJ2-2
d_gene: -
v_gene: TRBV20-1
abundance: -
CDR3aa: CSARDRRGGGELFF
CDR3nt: TGCAGTGCTAGAGATCGTAGAGGAGGCGGGGAGCTGTTTTTT

j_gene: TRBJ1-2
d_gene: TRBD1
v_gene: TRBV20-1
abundance: -
CDR3aa: CSARDGDRGVYGYTF
CDR3nt: TGCAGTGCTAGAGATGGGGACAGGGGAGTCTATGGCTACACCTTC

j_gene: TRBJ1-1
d_gene: TRBD1
v_gene: TRBV18
abundance: -
CDR3aa: CASSRDRWNTEAFF
CDR3nt: TGTGCCAGCTCACGGGACAGGTGGAACACTGAAGCTTTCTTT

j_gene: TRBJ2-1
d_gene: TRBD2
v_gene: TRBV3-1
abundance: -
CDR3aa: CASSQDLPSGQFF
CDR3nt: TGTGCCAGCAGCCAAGATCTTCCTAGCGGGCAGTTCTTC

j_gene: TRBJ2-6
d_gene: -
v_gene: TRBV19
abundance: -
CDR3aa: CASSIAPHSGANVLTF
CDR3nt: TGTGCCAGTAGTATAGCCCCCCACTCTGGGGCCAACGTCCTGACTTTC

j_gene: TRBJ2-3
d_gene: TRBD2
v_gene: TRBV7-2
abundance: -
CDR3aa: CASSLKGGLAVLRRYF
CDR3nt: TGTGCCAGCAGCTTGAAGGGGGGACTAGCGGTTCTCCGGCGGTATTTT

j_gene: TRBJ2-7
d_gene: TRBD2
v_gene: TRBV7-3
abundance: -
CDR3aa: CASSRVAGGLDEQYF
CDR3nt: TGTGCCAGCAGCCGGGTAGCGGGGGGGCTAGACGAGCAGTACTTC

j_gene: TRBJ1-1
d_gene: -
v_gene: TRBV6-5
abundance: -
CDR3aa: CASTMWGGTEAFF
CDR3nt: TGTGCCAGCACCATGTGGGGGGGGACTGAAGCTTTCTTT

j_gene: TRBJ2-1
d_gene: TRBD2
v_gene: TRBV4-1
abundance: -
CDR3aa: CASSLVTSGNNEQFF
CDR3nt: TGCGCCAGCAGCCTAGTGACTAGCGGTAACAATGAGCAGTTCTTC

j_gene: TRBJ1-1
d_gene: -
v_gene: TRBV5-6
abundance: -
CDR3aa: CASSTNRDTEAFF
CDR3nt: TGTGCCAGCAGCACTAACAGGGACACTGAAGCTTTCTTT

j_gene: TRBJ2-7
d_gene: TRBD2
v_gene: TRBV13
abundance: -
CDR3aa: CASSSTILAGPSYEQYF
CDR3nt: TGTGCCAGCAGCTCCACGATACTAGCGGGACCTTCCTACGAGCAGTACTTC

j_gene: TRBJ2-1
d_gene: TRBD2
v_gene: TRBV5-5
abundance: -
CDR3aa: CASLTAGTYNEQFF
CDR3nt: TGTGCCAGCCTCACAGCGGGAACCTACAATGAGCAGTTCTTC

j_gene: TRBJ2-3
d_gene: -
v_gene: TRBV5-1
abundance: -
CDR3aa: CASSDFGTDTQYF
CDR3nt: TGCGCCAGCAGCGATTTCGGCACAGATACGCAGTATTTT

j_gene: TRBJ2-7
d_gene: -
v_gene: TRBV6-1
abundance: -
CDR3aa: CASSEGFPLEYF
CDR3nt: TGTGCCAGCAGTGAAGGCTTCCCCCTCGAGTACTTC

j_gene: TRBJ1-2
d_gene: TRBD1
v_gene: TRBV7-9
abundance: -
CDR3aa: CASSFNPGTGPTF
CDR3nt: TGTGCCAGCAGCTTTAATCCCGGGACAGGGCCCACCTTC

j_gene: TRBJ2-1
d_gene: -
v_gene: TRBV6-6
abundance: -
CDR3aa: CATQSSYNEQFF
CDR3nt: TGTGCCACTCAGAGCTCCTACAATGAGCAGTTCTTC

j_gene: TRBJ2-7
d_gene: TRBD1
v_gene: TRBV5-6
abundance: -
CDR3aa: CASSALTYGTGDYYEQYF
CDR3nt: TGTGCCAGCAGCGCGCTGACGTATGGGACAGGCGATTACTACGAGCAGTACTTC

j_gene: TRBJ1-5
d_gene: -
v_gene: TRBV7-8
abundance: -
CDR3aa: CASSVNQGQPQHF
CDR3nt: TGTGCCAGCAGCGTTAACCAGGGTCAGCCCCAGCATTTT

j_gene: TRBJ2-7
d_gene: TRBD2
v_gene: TRBV6-5
abundance: -
CDR3aa: CASSWTSATHEQYF
CDR3nt: TGTGCCAGCAGCTGGACTAGCGCCACCCACGAGCAGTACTTC

j_gene: TRBJ2-1
d_gene: -
v_gene: TRBV27
abundance: -
CDR3aa: CASSFPGQYNEQFF
CDR3nt: TGTGCCAGCAGTTTCCCGGGGCAGTACAATGAGCAGTTCTTC

j_gene: TRBJ2-3
d_gene: -
v_gene: TRBV4-1
abundance: -
CDR3aa: CASSQAMSTDTQYF
CDR3nt: TGCGCCAGCAGCCAGGCCATGAGCACAGATACGCAGTATTTT